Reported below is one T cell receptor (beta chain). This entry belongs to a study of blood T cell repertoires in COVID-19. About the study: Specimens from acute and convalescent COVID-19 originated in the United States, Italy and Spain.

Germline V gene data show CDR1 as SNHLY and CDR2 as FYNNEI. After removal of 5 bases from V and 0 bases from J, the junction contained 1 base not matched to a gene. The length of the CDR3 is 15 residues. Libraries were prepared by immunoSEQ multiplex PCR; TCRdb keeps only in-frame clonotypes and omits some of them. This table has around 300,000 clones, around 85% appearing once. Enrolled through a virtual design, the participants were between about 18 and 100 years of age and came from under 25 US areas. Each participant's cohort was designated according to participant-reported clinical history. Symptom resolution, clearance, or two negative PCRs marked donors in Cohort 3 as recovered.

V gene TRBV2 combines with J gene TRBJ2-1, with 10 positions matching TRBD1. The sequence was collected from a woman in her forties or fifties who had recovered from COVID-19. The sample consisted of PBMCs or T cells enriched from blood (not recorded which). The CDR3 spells CASSRDRGSYNEQFF. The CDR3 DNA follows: TGTGCCAGCAGTCGGGACAGGGGCTCCTACAATGAGCAGTTCTTC.